These 22 T cell receptor beta chains originate from one sample sequenced in a study of human T cells and chemical hapten exposure. MiXCR was run by TCRdb on the RACE reads, yielding one entry per CDR3 protein. The repertoire holds approximately 370,000 distinct CDR3 sequences, with 5% to 6.5% as singletons. The time point is: pre-sensitization, week 0. The sample's treatment: therapeutic diphenylcyclopropenone sensitization with weekly scalp DPC. The sequencing here drew on whole blood, taken in connection with sensitization to the hapten diphenylcyclopropenone (DPC). These receptors all stem from a woman under 30 with alopecia areata. Some clones in this sample may be carry-over from other donors' samples.

This clonotype has a count of ten or more. The chain carries TRBV14 and TRBJ2-1; a weak D match, TRBD1 (6 bases). The V end was cut by 0 bases, the J end by 3 bases, with 12 bases between. CDR3 size: 16 residues. Germline V gene lookup returns CDR1 SGHDN and CDR2 FVKESK. CDR3 in DNA: TGTGCCAGCAGCCAAGATGAAACGGACAGCTACAATGAGCAGTTCTTC. This gives the protein CASSQDETDSYNEQFF.

This clonotype was counted a few times. The genes are TRBV2 and TRBJ2-3, with 8 positions matching TRBD2. The V segment lost 11 bases and the J segment 0 bases; nucleotides outside the gene matches: 7. In germline, CDR1 is SNHLY, CDR2 FYNNEI. The CDR3 totals 14 residues. This CDR3 reads CADTGGPSTDTQYF. In DNA form, the CDR3 reads TGTGCCGACACGGGGGGGCCGAGCACAGATACGCAGTATTTT.

This clonotype was recorded at least ten times. The chain couples TRBV6-2 or TRBV6-3 to TRBJ1-5; TRBD1 matches at 7 bases. The CDR3 consists of 16 residues. Losses at the gene ends were 2 bases for V and 3 bases for J; bases not matched to a gene: 7. Per germline, CDR1 MNHEY and CDR2 SVGEGT. The CDR3 bases are TGTGCCAGCAGTTACAGGGGACAGCTGAACAATCAGCCCCAGCATTTT. Encoded protein: CASSYRGQLNNQPQHF.

The sample holds many counts of this clonotype. The gene calls are TRBV7-2 and TRBJ2-7; TRBD1 is a possible D gene (6 bases). The length of the CDR3 is 17 residues. The germline CDR1 and CDR2 sequences are SGHTA and FQGNSA. Between the trimmed V and J ends, which lost 5 bases and 0 bases, there was a span of 20 bases. The CDR3 nucleotides read TGTGCCAGCAGCCACTTCTCAGGGGCTCTGAGCTCCTACGAGCAGTACTTC. Translating it yields CASSHFSGALSSYEQYF.

This clonotype showed up just a few times. The chain is built from TRBV28 and TRBJ2-7; 7 nucleotides match TRBD1. CDR1 MDHEN and CDR2 SYDVKM come from the germline V gene. The CDR3 is 14 residues long. V gave up 1 base and J gave up 5 bases; unmatched junction bases: 5. CDR3 amino acids: CASSLSPGGDEQYF. As DNA, the CDR3 is TGTGCCAGCAGTTTATCCCCAGGGGGTGACGAGCAGTACTTC.

This clonotype was recorded at least ten times. V gene TRBV7-8 combines with J gene TRBJ1-1; 7 nucleotides match TRBD1. J gave up 4 bases and V 6 bases, and 8 bases lay outside the gene matches. There are 14 residues in the CDR3. The germline gives CDR1 SGHVS, CDR2 FQNEAQ. The CDR3 DNA sequence: TGTGCCAGCAGTCCGACAGGGAGGAGCACTGAAGCTTTCTTT. Translation gives CASSPTGRSTEAFF. Full variable domain (missing parts from reference TRBV7-8 and TRBJ1-1): GAGVSQSPRYKVAKRGQDVALRCDPISGHVSLFWYQQALGQGPEFLTYFQNEAQLDKSGLPSDRFFAERPEGSVSTLKIQRTQQEDSAVYLCASSPTGRSTEAFFGQGTRLTVV.

This clonotype appeared a few times. The rearrangement links TRBV10-3 to TRBJ1-6; unclear D gene. The CDR3 is 16 residues long. From germline, CDR1 is ENHRY and CDR2 SYGVKD. V lost 3 bases to trimming and J lost 0 bases, with 9 bases between them. The CDR3 reads CAISDISSSYNSPLHF. DNA for the CDR3: TGTGCCATCAGTGACATCAGTAGCTCCTATAATTCACCCCTCCACTTT.

This clonotype occurred many times. The V gene is TRBV4-3, the J gene TRBJ1-4, with D unresolved. V lost 0 bases to trimming and J lost 8 bases, with 10 bases between them. Germline CDR1 reads LGHNA; CDR2 reads YSLEER. CDR3 size: 14 residues. In nucleotides, the CDR3 is TGCGCCAGCAGCCAAGATCAAGGGCAGGAAAAACTGTTTTTT. Its translation: CASSQDQGQEKLFF.

This clonotype was counted many times. The chain couples TRBV6-5 to TRBJ1-1; 11 bases are a match to TRBD1. Germline loops: CDR1 MNHEY, CDR2 SVGAGI. This CDR3 comprises 17 residues. Losses at the gene ends were 4 bases for V and 0 bases for J; bases not matched to a gene: 7. The CDR3 protein is CASSFGTGGNMNTEAFF. CDR3 bases: TGTGCCAGCAGTTTCGGGACAGGGGGGAACATGAACACTGAAGCTTTCTTT.

This clonotype has only a few counts. This sequence joins TRBV21-1 and TRBJ1-4. TRBV21-1 is termed a pseudogene. This CDR3 is built from 17 residues. The CDR3 reads CASSRKNPGNTNEKLFF. CDR3 nucleotide sequence: TGTGCCAGCAGCCGAAAAAACCCAGGAAATACTAATGAAAAACTGTTTTTT.

The chain's CDR3 is CASSQEVGYEQYF. CDR3 coding DNA: TGTGCCAGCAGCCAAGAAGTCGGTTACGAGCAGTACTTC. The rearrangement links TRBV3-1 to TRBJ2-7, with D unresolved. Deletions cut 0 bases from V and 4 bases from J, with 7 bases between. Germline V gene sequence: CDR1 LGHDT, CDR2 YNNKEL (reference sequence). The CDR3 covers 13 residues.

This clonotype was seen ten or more times. The chain is built from TRBV5-1 and TRBJ2-3; D not certain. The ends were cut back, 1 base at V and 2 bases at J, with 5 bases in the middle. Per the germline V gene, CDR1 is SGHRS and CDR2 is YFSETQ. The CDR3 extends over 13 amino acids. DNA of the CDR3: TGCGCCAGCAGCTTGCGGGCCACAGATACGCAGTATTTT. It is translated as CASSLRATDTQYF.

V usage is TRBV14 and J usage is TRBJ1-6, with D perhaps matching TRBD1 (5 bases). With 2 bases removed from V and 9 bases from J, the gap between germline ends came to 14 bases. This CDR3 region has 15 residues. The germline V gene encodes CDR1 SGHDN and CDR2 FVKESK. CDR3 region: CASSQQQVPFSPLHF. As DNA, the CDR3 is TGTGCCAGCAGCCAACAACAGGTTCCCTTTTCACCCCTCCACTTT.

This clonotype was seen repeatedly, ten times or more. This chain uses TRBV6-5 with TRBJ1-1; a weak D match, TRBD1 (5 bases). The CDR3 runs to 15 residues. V lost 0 bases and J lost 6, with 14 bases in between. Per germline, CDR1 MNHEY and CDR2 SVGAGI. CDR3 DNA: TGTGCCAGCAGTTACTCGATTGGAGGGGAGGCTGAAGCTTTCTTT. This codes for CASSYSIGGEAEAFF.

This clonotype was recorded at least ten times. The gene calls are TRBV10-3 and TRBJ2-5; TRBD2 matches 8 bases. Trimming at V came to 8 bases and at J to 5 bases, leaving 7 bases not matched to a gene. Germline V gives CDR1 ENHRY, CDR2 SYGVKD. The CDR3 extends over 13 amino acids. The CDR3 loop reads CAISTSGEETQYF. DNA of the CDR3: TGTGCCATCTCTACTAGCGGAGAGGAGACCCAGTACTTC.

This chain joins TRBV12-3 or TRBV12-4 and TRBJ2-4; no definite D call. With 1 base removed from V and 5 bases from J, the gap between germline ends came to 15 bases. The CDR3 runs 16 residues. CDR3 nucleotide sequence: TGTGCCAGCAGTTTAGTGGGGTCATCGACCGAAAACATTCAGTACTTC. This gives the protein CASSLVGSSTENIQYF.

The CDR3 reads CAISEPSPGTRGNQPQHF. In nucleotides, the CDR3 is TGTGCCATCAGTGAGCCCTCCCCGGGCACAAGGGGAAACCAGCCCCAGCATTTT. V is TRBV10-3 and J is TRBJ1-5, with D tentatively TRBD1 (5 bases). CDR1 is ENHRY, CDR2 SYGVKD, per germline. The CDR3 spans 18 residues. V gave up 2 bases and J gave up 7 bases, with 24 bases separating them.

This clonotype has just a few counts. The V and J genes are TRBV12-3 or TRBV12-4 and TRBJ2-7, with D maybe TRBD2 (5 bases). This CDR3 comprises 10 residues. Trimming removed 5 bases at V and 13 bases at J, with 12 bases between. The CDR3 is CASSPTEGYF. CDR3 DNA sequence: TGTGCCAGCAGTCCGACCGAGGGATACTTC.

In this sample, this clonotype turned up a few times. The chain couples TRBV7-2 to TRBJ2-2, with D tentatively TRBD1 or TRBD2 (5 bases each). CDR3 length: 14 amino acids. With 3 bases removed from V and 4 bases from J, the gap between germline ends came to 9 bases. Germline values: CDR1 SGHTA, CDR2 FQGNSA. The CDR3 region has the DNA TGTGCCAGCAGCTTGGGGGTAGGCACCGGGGAGCTGTTTTTT. Translating it yields CASSLGVGTGELFF.

Many counts were recorded for this clonotype. The chain recombines TRBV2 with TRBJ1-2, with a possible D match to TRBD1 (5 bases). The CDR3 runs to 15 residues. Trimming left V 1 base short and J 2 bases short, with 11 bases between. CDR1 is SNHLY and CDR2 is FYNNEI in the germline V gene. The CDR3 loop reads CASSEEGRANYGYTF. DNA of the CDR3: TGTGCCAGCAGTGAAGAGGGCAGGGCAAACTATGGCTACACCTTC. The full variable domain, its missing parts supplied by reference TRBV2 and TRBJ1-2, is EPEVTQTPSHQVTQMGQEVILRCVPISNHLYFYWYRQILGQKVEFLVSFYNNEISEKSEIFDDQFSVERPDGSNFTLKIRSTKLEDSAMYFCASSEEGRANYGYTFGSGTRLTVV.

There are a few counts of this clonotype. The V and J genes are TRBV2 and TRBJ2-1, with 7 nucleotides matching TRBD2. Germline V lookup: CDR1 SNHLY, CDR2 FYNNEI. V lost 4 bases and J lost 3; bases outside the gene matches: 3. The CDR3 runs 14 residues. The DNA for the CDR3 is TGTGCCAGCAGTGCTCGCGGGGGCTACAATGAGCAGTTCTTC. Encoded protein: CASSARGGYNEQFF.

There are a few counts of this clonotype. This chain uses TRBV6-6 with TRBJ2-3; the match to TRBD2 covers 7 bases. CDR1 and CDR2 from the germline V gene are MNHNY and SVGAGI (reference sequence). V shed 5 bases and J 12 bases; nucleotides not matched to a gene: 8. The CDR3 is made up of 12 amino acids. The CDR3 DNA is TGTGCCAGCAGTCACCGGGACTATCATCAGTATTTT. It is translated as CASSHRDYHQYF.